The next 14 T cell receptor beta chains were all read from a single sample in a study of early T cells in non-severe SARS-CoV-2 infection. TCRdb analysed the 5' RACE reads with MiXCR anew, one entry per CDR3 protein. The data show approximately 71,000 distinct CDR3 sequences, more than 10% seen once. The specimen was whole blood. The source is an adult who was a healthcare worker with PCR-confirmed SARS-CoV-2 infection or an uninfected control (not recorded which).

V and J are TRBV6-4 and TRBJ2-3; maybe TRBD2 (5 bases). Germline V gene lookup returns CDR1 MRHNA and CDR2 SNTAGT. V lost 3 bases, J lost 6 bases, and 16 bases lay in between. The CDR3 is 15 residues long. The CDR3 spells CASSEVAGSGDTQYF. In DNA, the CDR3 is TGTGCCAGCAGTGAAGTTGCGGGTTCGGGTGATACGCAGTATTTT.

This clonotype was counted many times. This chain links TRBV11-3 with TRBJ2-1, with D possibly matching TRBD2 (7 bases). Germline assignment: CDR1 SGHNT and CDR2 YENEEA. Trimming removed 3 bases from V and 6 bases from J, with 9 bases in between. The CDR3 is 13 amino acids. CDR3 loop: CASSLAGANEQFF. Here the CDR3 DNA reads TGTGCCAGCAGCTTGGCGGGGGCCAATGAGCAGTTCTTC.

The chain combines TRBV2 with TRBJ2-7, with TRBD2 identical over 8 bases. Per the germline V gene, CDR1 is SNHLY and CDR2 is FYNNEI. Trimming removed 6 bases from V and 4 bases from J; junction bases left unmatched: 8. The CDR3 is 14 residues long. The CDR3 region is CASSGRDPPYEQYF. CDR3 coding DNA: TGTGCCAGCAGCGGGAGGGACCCACCGTACGAGCAGTACTTC.

This clonotype was observed at least ten times. The V call is TRBV7-6, the J call TRBJ2-1; D gene unclear. The germline V gene encodes CDR1 SGHVS and CDR2 FNYEAQ. Trimming left V 5 bases short and J 5 bases short, with 10 bases between. CDR3 size: 13 residues. The CDR3 sequence: CASSPNPHNEQFF. CDR3 DNA sequence: TGTGCCAGCAGCCCAAACCCCCACAATGAGCAGTTCTTC.

This chain connects TRBV7-9 to TRBJ2-1, with D perhaps matching TRBD1 (5 bases). The CDR3 is made up of 15 amino acids. The V end was cut by 4 bases, the J end by 4 bases, with 14 bases between. Germline loops: CDR1 SEHNR, CDR2 FQNEAQ (reference sequence). CDR3 in amino acids: CASSSLETEYNEQFF. The CDR3 DNA reads TGTGCCAGCAGCTCCCTTGAGACAGAGTACAATGAGCAGTTCTTC. Full variable domain (rest looked up from reference TRBV7-9 and TRBJ2-1): DTGVSQNPRHKITKRGQNVTFRCDPISEHNRLYWYRQTLGQGPEFLTYFQNEAQLEKSRLLSDRFSAERPKGSFSTLEIQRTEQGDSAMYLCASSSLETEYNEQFFGPGTRLTVL.

This clonotype was picked up a small number of times. The gene calls are TRBV11-3 and TRBJ2-7; D is ambiguous. The CDR3 extends over 14 amino acids. The germline V gene encodes CDR1 SGHNT and CDR2 YENEEA. The V and J ends lost 1 base and 7 bases respectively, with 14 bases between them. The CDR3 loop is CASSLGGGDREQYF. The CDR3, as DNA: TGTGCCAGCAGCTTAGGAGGTGGCGACCGAGAGCAGTACTTC.

V is TRBV6-1 and J is TRBJ2-3; TRBD2 aligns across 11 bases. Germline V gene sequence: CDR1 MNHNS, CDR2 SASEGT. J gave up 2 bases and V 2 bases, and 9 bases lay outside the gene matches. The CDR3 runs 18 residues. The CDR3 loop reads CASSERGLAARYTDTQYF. The CDR3 region has the DNA TGTGCCAGCAGTGAACGGGGACTAGCGGCCCGCTACACAGATACGCAGTATTTT.

This clonotype was counted many times. The chain couples TRBV5-4 to TRBJ2-2, with D maybe TRBD1 (6 bases). Germline values: CDR1 SGHNT, CDR2 YYREEE (reference sequence). Trimming took off 2 bases at V and 2 bases at J, with 25 bases between the two ends. CDR3 length equals 20 residues. The CDR3 region has the DNA TGTGCCAGCAGCTTCTCTTCTCGCAGGGGTCGGAACTTAAACACCGGGGAGCTGTTTTTT. It codes for CASSFSSRRGRNLNTGELFF.

The genes are TRBV20-1 and TRBJ1-2; D ambiguous. V gave up 6 bases and J gave up 6 bases, with 11 bases separating them. Germline CDR1 reads DFQATT; CDR2 reads SNEGSKA (reference sequence). The CDR3 loop spans 11 amino acids. The CDR3 here is CSAPPDNGYTF. The CDR3 DNA is TGCAGTGCCCCACCCGATAATGGCTACACCTTC.

This chain joins TRBV29-1 and TRBJ1-1; the D gene is possibly TRBD1 (6 bases). The CDR3 extends over 13 amino acids. Looked up from germline, CDR1 is SQVTM and CDR2 is ANQGSEA. Trimming took 7 bases from V and 2 from J, leaving 14 bases between them. The CDR3 region has the DNA TGCAGCGAAAGAACAGGGCTTAACACTGAAGCTTTCTTT. It codes for CSERTGLNTEAFF.

The chain has TRBV19 and TRBJ1-5, with D possibly matching TRBD1 (6 bases). The CDR3 sequence is 14 residues long. Trimming took 3 bases from V and 6 from J, leaving 12 bases between them. Germline CDR1 and CDR2: LNHDA and SQIVND (reference sequence). CDR3 sequence (DNA): TGTGCCAGTAGTATCATACAGGGTACTCAGCCCCAGCATTTT. This gives the protein CASSIIQGTQPQHF.

This clonotype was observed a handful of times. The V and J genes are TRBV11-2 and TRBJ1-1; D not certain. Germline values: CDR1 SGHAT, CDR2 FQNNGV. This CDR3 is 14 amino acids long. Trimming removed 5 bases at V and 0 bases at J, with 10 bases between. The CDR3 is CASSLPDMNTEAFF. The DNA for the CDR3 is TGTGCCAGCAGCCTCCCAGACATGAACACTGAAGCTTTCTTT.

This clonotype was seen many times. The chain is built from TRBV7-9 and TRBJ2-7; D may correspond to TRBD1 or TRBD2 (5 bases each). Germline V gene lookup returns CDR1 SEHNR and CDR2 FQNEAQ (reference sequence). CDR3 length equals 18 residues. With 5 bases removed from V and 0 bases from J, the gap between germline ends came to 23 bases. CDR3 sequence: CASSLHRLGRSSSYEQYF. CDR3 coding DNA: TGTGCCAGCAGCCTTCACCGCCTGGGACGGTCGAGCTCCTACGAGCAGTACTTC.

The rearrangement links TRBV6-1 to TRBJ2-1, with D uncertain. The CDR3 is 14 residues long. The germline V and J ends were trimmed by 3 bases and 4 bases, with 10 bases remaining between them. Germline assignment: CDR1 MNHNS and CDR2 SASEGT. CDR3 amino acids: CASSDDPDYNEQFF. CDR3 nucleotide sequence: TGTGCCAGCAGTGACGACCCAGATTACAATGAGCAGTTCTTC.